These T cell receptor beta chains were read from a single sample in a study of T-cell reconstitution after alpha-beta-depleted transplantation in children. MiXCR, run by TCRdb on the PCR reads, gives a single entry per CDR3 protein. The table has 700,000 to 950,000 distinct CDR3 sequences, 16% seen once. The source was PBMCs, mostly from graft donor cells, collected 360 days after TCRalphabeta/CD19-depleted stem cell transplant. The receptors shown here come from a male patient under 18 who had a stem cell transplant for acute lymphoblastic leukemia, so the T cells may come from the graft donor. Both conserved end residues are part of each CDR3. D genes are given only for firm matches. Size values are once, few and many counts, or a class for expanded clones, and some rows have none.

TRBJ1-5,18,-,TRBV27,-,CASSLLGRAGQGHQPQHF,TGTGCCAGCAGTTTACTCGGGCGGGCGGGGCAGGGGCATCAGCCCCAGCATTTT
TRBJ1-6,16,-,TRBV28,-,CASSSLHRQKNSPLHF,TGTGCCAGCAGTTCTCTTCACCGACAGAAGAATTCACCCCTCCACTTT
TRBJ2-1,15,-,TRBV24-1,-,CATSVGGPPYNEQFF,TGTGCCACCAGTGTGGGGGGCCCCCCCTACAATGAGCAGTTCTTC
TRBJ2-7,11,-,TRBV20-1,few,CSAPELYEQYF,TGCAGTGCCCCGGAGCTCTACGAGCAGTACTTC
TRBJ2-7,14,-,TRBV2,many,CASSEKGPFYEQYF,TGTGCCAGCAGTGAAAAGGGACCTTTCTACGAGCAGTACTTC
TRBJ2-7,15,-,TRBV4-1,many,CASSPRTTGPYEQYF,TGCGCCAGCAGCCCACGGACTACAGGACCCTACGAGCAGTACTTC
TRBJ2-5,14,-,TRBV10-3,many,CAISEENVQETQYF,TGTGCCATCAGTGAGGAGAACGTTCAAGAGACCCAGTACTTC
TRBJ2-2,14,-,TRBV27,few,CASSLGLTGGELFF,TGTGCCAGCAGTTTGGGCCTAACGGGCGGGGAGCTGTTTTTT
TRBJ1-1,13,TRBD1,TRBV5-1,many,CASSSDRDTEAFF,TGCGCCAGCAGCTCAGACAGGGACACTGAAGCTTTCTTT
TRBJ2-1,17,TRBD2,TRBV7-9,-,CASSLPGGPMEHNEQFF,TGTGCCAGCAGCTTACCGGGAGGGCCGATGGAGCACAATGAGCAGTTCTTC
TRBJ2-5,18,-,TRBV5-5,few,CASSLGLASASNQETQYF,TGTGCCAGCAGCTTGGGGCTAGCGAGTGCCTCTAACCAAGAGACCCAGTACTTC
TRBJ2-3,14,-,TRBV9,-,CASSAGTSTDTQYF,TGTGCCAGCAGCGCCGGGACTAGCACAGATACGCAGTATTTT
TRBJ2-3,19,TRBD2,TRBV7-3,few,CASSSKGASGSGGTDTQYF,TGTGCCAGCAGCTCAAAGGGGGCTAGCGGGAGTGGGGGCACAGATACGCAGTATTTT
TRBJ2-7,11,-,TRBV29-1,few,CSVEEDYEQYF,TGCAGCGTTGAAGAGGATTACGAGCAGTACTTC
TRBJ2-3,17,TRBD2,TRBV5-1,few,CASSPTKERGFTDTQYF,TGCGCCAGCAGCCCCACCAAAGAGCGGGGGTTCACAGATACGCAGTATTTT
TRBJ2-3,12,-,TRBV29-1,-,CSVAQATDTQYF,TGCAGCGTCGCCCAGGCCACAGATACGCAGTATTTT